The TCR beta chain described here comes from a study of blood T cells in healthy people across ages. Primers used in a second PCR of about 6 to 11 cycles were a sample-barcoded 5' primer and a J-beta primer mix. TCRdb called the 5' RACE reads again in MiXCR, with one record for every CDR3 protein. The profile covers more than 800,000 distinct CDR3 sequences, with under 30% appearing a single time and 15% to 20% taken by the ten largest. The receptor was isolated from a woman older than 75 in good health. The material sequenced was blood.

CDR3 amino acids: CASSYRRTNQPQHF. DNA for the CDR3: TGTGCCAGCAGTTACCGACGGACGAATCAGCCCCAGCATTTT. The rearrangement uses TRBV6-5 and TRBJ1-5, with D unresolved. Trimming pared 2 bases from V and 4 bases from J, leaving 9 bases between. This CDR3 has 14 residues. Germline V gene sequence: CDR1 MNHEY, CDR2 SVGAGI.